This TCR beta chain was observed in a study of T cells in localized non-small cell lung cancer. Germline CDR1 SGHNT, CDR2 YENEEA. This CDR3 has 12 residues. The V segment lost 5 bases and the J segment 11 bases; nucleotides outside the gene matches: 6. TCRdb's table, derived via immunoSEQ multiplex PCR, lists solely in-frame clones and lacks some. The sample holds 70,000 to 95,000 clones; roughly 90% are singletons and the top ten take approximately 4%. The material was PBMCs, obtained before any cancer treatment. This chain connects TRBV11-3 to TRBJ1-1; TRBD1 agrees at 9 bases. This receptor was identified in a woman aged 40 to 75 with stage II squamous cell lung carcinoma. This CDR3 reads CASSPGQGWAFF. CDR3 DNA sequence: TGTGCCAGCAGCCCGGGACAGGGTTGGGCTTTCTTT.